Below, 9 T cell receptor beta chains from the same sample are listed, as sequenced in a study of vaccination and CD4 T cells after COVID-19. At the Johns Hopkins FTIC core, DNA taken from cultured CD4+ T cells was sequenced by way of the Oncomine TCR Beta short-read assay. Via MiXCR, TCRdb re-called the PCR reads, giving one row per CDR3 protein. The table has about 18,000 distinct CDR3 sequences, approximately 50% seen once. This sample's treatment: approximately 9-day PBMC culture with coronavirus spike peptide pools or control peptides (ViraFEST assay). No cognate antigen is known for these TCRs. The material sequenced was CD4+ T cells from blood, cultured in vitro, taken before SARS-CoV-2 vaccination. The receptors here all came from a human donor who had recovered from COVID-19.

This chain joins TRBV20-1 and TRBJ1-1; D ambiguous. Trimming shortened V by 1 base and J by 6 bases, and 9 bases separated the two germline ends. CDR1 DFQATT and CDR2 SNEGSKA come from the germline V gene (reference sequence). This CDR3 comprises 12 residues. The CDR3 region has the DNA TGCAGTGCTAGAGCGGGGAGGTCTGAAGCTTTCTTT. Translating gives CSARAGRSEAFF.

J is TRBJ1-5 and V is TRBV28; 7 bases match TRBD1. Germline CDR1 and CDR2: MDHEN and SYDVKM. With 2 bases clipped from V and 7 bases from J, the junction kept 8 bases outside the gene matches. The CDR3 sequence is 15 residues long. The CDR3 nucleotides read TGTGCCAGCAGTTTAGGAGACAGGGCAGGACAGCCCCAGCATTTT. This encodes CASSLGDRAGQPQHF.

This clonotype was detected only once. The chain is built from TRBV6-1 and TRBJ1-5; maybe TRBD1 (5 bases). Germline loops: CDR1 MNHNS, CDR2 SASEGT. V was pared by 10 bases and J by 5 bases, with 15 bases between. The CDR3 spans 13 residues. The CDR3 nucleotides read TGTGCCACCTCGCGGGGGGATCATCAGCCCCAGCATTTT. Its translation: CATSRGDHQPQHF.

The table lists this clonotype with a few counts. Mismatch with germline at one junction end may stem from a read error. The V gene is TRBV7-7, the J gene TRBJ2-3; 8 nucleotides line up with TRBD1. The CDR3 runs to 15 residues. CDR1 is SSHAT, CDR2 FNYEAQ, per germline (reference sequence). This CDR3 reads CASSLVGQGTDTQYF. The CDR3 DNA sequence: TGTGCTAGCAGCTTAGTGGGACAGGGCACAGATACGCAGTATTTT.

DNA of the CDR3: TGTGCCAGCAAGGAGCGGGGAGATTCCTACGAGCAGTACTTC. Its protein is CASKERGDSYEQYF. This chain links TRBV6-1 with TRBJ2-7, with 7 bases identical to TRBD2. The CDR3 extends over 14 amino acids. From germline, CDR1 is MNHNS and CDR2 SASEGT. V was clipped by 7 bases and J by 1 base; unmatched bases: 7.

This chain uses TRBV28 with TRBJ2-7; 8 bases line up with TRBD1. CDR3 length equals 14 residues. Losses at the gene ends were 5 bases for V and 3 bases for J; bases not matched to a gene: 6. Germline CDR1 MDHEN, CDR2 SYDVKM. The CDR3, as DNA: TGTGCCAGCAGTCAACGACAGGGGTTCTACGAGCAGTACTTC. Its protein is CASSQRQGFYEQYF.

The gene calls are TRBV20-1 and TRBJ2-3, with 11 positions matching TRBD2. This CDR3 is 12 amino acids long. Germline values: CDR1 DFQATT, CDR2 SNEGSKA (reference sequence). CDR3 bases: TGCAGCGGGGGACTAGCGGCAGATACGCAGTATTTT. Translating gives CSGGLAADTQYF.

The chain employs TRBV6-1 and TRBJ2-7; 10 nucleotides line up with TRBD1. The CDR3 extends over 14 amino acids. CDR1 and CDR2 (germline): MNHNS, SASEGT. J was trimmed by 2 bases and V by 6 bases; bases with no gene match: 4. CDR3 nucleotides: TGTGCCAGCAGGGGACAGGGGAAGACCTACGAGCAGTACTTC. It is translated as CASRGQGKTYEQYF.

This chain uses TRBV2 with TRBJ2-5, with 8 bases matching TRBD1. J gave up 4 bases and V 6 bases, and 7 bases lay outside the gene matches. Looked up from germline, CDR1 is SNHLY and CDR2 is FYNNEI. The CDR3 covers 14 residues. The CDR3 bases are TGTGCCAGCAGGGACAGGGTGGGTCGAGAGACCCAGTACTTC. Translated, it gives CASRDRVGRETQYF.